This T cell receptor (beta chain) was identified in a study of T cells in Graves' hyperthyroidism and ophthalmopathy. The TCR beta CDR3 regions underwent amplification using RNA transcripts as the source. During a first-round RT-PCR of the TCR CDR3, the HTBI primer set was used. TCRdb re-called the multiplex PCR reads through MiXCR, storing one row per CDR3 protein. The table shows more than 350,000 distinct CDR3 sequences, with about a sixth occurring only once. V dropped 4 bases and J dropped 4 bases, with 16 bases sitting between them. The CDR3 contains 15 residues. Germline values: CDR1 SGHRS, CDR2 YFSETQ. This clonotype was picked up many times.

The clonotype was recovered from a woman aged 30 to 39 with Graves' hyperthyroidism that later progressed to Graves' ophthalmopathy. Sequences were obtained from blood. The chain recombines TRBV5-1 with TRBJ2-3; D possibly matches TRBD1 or TRBD2 (5 bases each). CDR3 in amino acids: CASSRLGDPPDTQYF. CDR3 nucleotides: TGCGCCAGCAGCCGGTTGGGGGACCCCCCAGATACGCAGTATTTT.